This TCR beta chain originates from a study of cytomegalovirus exposure and HLA in healthy donors. Findings and caveats of the study: Roughly even sequencing depth across donors was the assumption behind the presence/absence analyses. An analysis was carried out later, and it reportedly showed fewer N-insertions in an Asian-associated ancestry cluster than the approximately 700-donor mean. Analyzed later, most CMV-associated TCR beta chains appeared HLA-restricted.

With V trimmed by 4 bases and J by 2 bases, 3 bases remained unmatched. The V gene's germline CDR1 is LGHNA and CDR2 YSLEER. The CDR3 is 15 residues long. This clone showed up just a few times. Its antigen is not identified. The PCR was carried out with 60 Vbeta primers and 13 Jbeta primers. The data were produced by immunoSEQ multiplex PCR, yet TCRdb's version contains in-frame clones alone and is incomplete. The sample comprises around 74,000 clones, 75% to 85% of which are singletons, and nearly 3.5% rests with the top ten. The receptor was derived from a man aged 35 to 55 in good health and CMV-seronegative. This chain connects TRBV4-3 to TRBJ1-5; 9 nucleotides line up with TRBD1. The sample comprised PBMCs. The CDR3, as DNA: TGCGCCAGCAGCCCGGGACAGGGTGGCAATCAGCCCCAGCATTTT. Protein: CASSPGQGGNQPQHF.